Included here is one TCR beta chain sequence, with context. The sample belongs to a study of blood T cell repertoires in COVID-19. Study-wide background: PBMCs, B-cell-depleted T cells, or T cells provided the cDNA or gDNA that made up the material.

Germline CDR1 and CDR2: KGHSH and LQKENI. V gave up 2 bases and J gave up 1 base; unmatched junction bases: 8. CDR3 length: 16 residues. Authors' data handling: Counts of nucleated cells, estimated from reference gene primer amplification, were obtained. The data were produced by immunoSEQ multiplex PCR, yet TCRdb's version contains in-frame clones alone and is incomplete. V and J calls and clone size are copied from that table; D and trimming were computed from the DNA. The sample consists of around 220,000 clones, 80% to 85% of them appearing once. A Seattle source enrolled patients during active infection and followed them longitudinally.

This sequence originates from a woman older than 75 with COVID-19, enrolled during active disease. Sequenced material: peripheral blood. The V call is TRBV18, the J call TRBJ2-7, with 7 bases aligning to TRBD2. The CDR3 DNA follows: TGTGCCAGCTCACCAAGCGCTAGCGGTACTTCCTACGAGCAGTACTTC. It encodes CASSPSASGTSYEQYF.